The 28 T cell receptor beta chains presented below share a single source sample, sequenced in a study of HIV-infected patients and healthy controls (dated by TCRdb to between 2012 and 2015). Whole blood was used without cell fractionation, so the repertoire reflected all unsorted peripheral T cells. The library was prepared using 5' RACE. Sequencing was carried out with an Illumina MiSeq. 450 to 500 ng RNA was reverse transcribed with SuperScript III using primers against the alpha and beta constant regions. Alpha and beta chain libraries were generated separately via chain-specific third strand synthesis with multiplexing indices. Starting from the raw public reads, TCRdb applied fastp trimming at Q25, assembled clones with MiXCR and retained in-frame beta chains. Each entry is one CDR3 protein sequence, shown with its most common DNA and genes. The sample table lists 15,000 to 20,000 distinct CDR3 sequences, 8% to 10% of them with a count of one. 2.6% of the sample is held by the ten biggest clonotypes.

The sequencing input was blood. The origin of the receptors is an adult in good health.

In its sample, this clonotype was seen many times. The chain couples TRBV6-5 to TRBJ1-1; TRBD1 agrees at 7 bases. V shed 6 bases, J shed 8 bases, and the junction held 9 bases outside the gene matches. This CDR3 has 13 residues. Germline CDR1 MNHEY, CDR2 SVGAGI. The CDR3 spells CASREGGAGEAFF. The CDR3 DNA follows: TGTGCCAGCAGAGAAGGGGGCGCAGGAGAAGCTTTCTTT.

This clonotype was seen ten or more times. The rearrangement uses TRBV5-1 and TRBJ1-5; D uncertain. The CDR3 is 13 amino acids. Trimming removed 0 bases at V and 4 bases at J, with 5 bases between. CDR1 and CDR2 (germline): SGHRS, YFSETQ. CDR3 loop: CASSLDGNQPQHF. Written as DNA, the CDR3 is TGCGCCAGCAGCTTGGATGGGAATCAGCCCCAGCATTTT.

This clonotype was counted at least ten times. The J gene is TRBJ2-5, the V gene TRBV5-1; TRBD2 aligns across 7 bases. In germline, CDR1 is SGHRS, CDR2 YFSETQ. With 4 bases clipped from V and 2 bases from J, the junction kept 17 bases outside the gene matches. The CDR3 runs to 18 residues. CDR3 protein: CASSPRGLRGSRQETQYF. The CDR3 DNA reads TGCGCCAGCAGCCCAAGAGGGTTACGCGGGAGTAGGCAAGAGACCCAGTACTTC.

The chain has TRBV7-2 and TRBJ2-7; 8 bases fit TRBD1. CDR1 and CDR2 (germline): SGHTA, FQGNSA. V was clipped by 5 bases and J by 2 bases; unmatched bases: 8. The CDR3 loop spans 15 amino acids. CDR3 nucleotide sequence: TGTGCCAGCAGCCGCACCGGGACAGGTCCCTACGAGCAGTACTTC. Its protein product is CASSRTGTGPYEQYF.

The chain recombines TRBV4-3 with TRBJ2-1; D is uncertain. The CDR3 loop spans 13 amino acids. Germline CDR1 is LGHNA and CDR2 is YSLEER. Trimming removed 2 bases at V and 10 bases at J, with 12 bases between. The CDR3 loop is CASSQLLRGEQFF. The CDR3 bases are TGCGCCAGCAGCCAATTGTTGCGTGGGGAGCAGTTCTTC.

This clonotype was observed a single time. The genes are TRBV7-2 and TRBJ2-7; no definite D call. CDR1 is SGHTA and CDR2 is FQGNSA in the germline V gene. The V gene lost 2 bases and the J gene lost 0 bases, with 14 bases spanning the gap. This CDR3 comprises 16 residues. In nucleotides, the CDR3 is TGTGCCAGCAGCTTAAGGTCGGGCGCCAGCTCCTACGAGCAGTACTTC. Amino acid sequence: CASSLRSGASSYEQYF.

This clonotype came up many times. This chain joins TRBV5-1 and TRBJ2-3; TRBD2 matches 10 bases. This CDR3 comprises 14 residues. J gave up 4 bases and V 9 bases, and 8 bases lay outside the gene matches. Germline loops: CDR1 SGHRS, CDR2 YFSETQ. The CDR3 DNA sequence: TGCGCCATCATAAGCGGGAGGGACGCAGATACGCAGTATTTT. Protein: CAIISGRDADTQYF.

This clonotype is medium-sized (0.01 to 0.1%). This chain links TRBV29-1 with TRBJ1-4; possible D gene TRBD1, 6 bases. Looked up from germline, CDR1 is SQVTM and CDR2 is ANQGSEA. This CDR3 has 14 residues. V lost 7 bases and J 8 bases, leaving 20 bases between the germline ends. The CDR3 region is CSALRVGGREKLFF. The CDR3 nucleotides are TGCAGCGCCCTTCGGGTCGGGGGCCGAGAAAAACTGTTTTTT.

The table lists this clonotype with many counts. The chain couples TRBV14 to TRBJ2-7, with 9 bases that match TRBD1. The J segment lost 9 bases and the V segment lost 5 bases, leaving 8 bases of the junction unmatched. CDR1 and CDR2 (germline): SGHDN, FVKESK. The CDR3 is 13 amino acids. The CDR3 sequence: CASSYGTGSLQYF. Written as DNA, the CDR3 is TGTGCCAGCAGCTACGGGACAGGGTCCCTGCAGTACTTC.

In this sample, this clonotype turned up many times. This chain links TRBV12-3 or TRBV12-4 with TRBJ2-3, with TRBD2 matching 8 bases. V gave up 5 bases and J gave up 3 bases; unmatched junction bases: 10. The CDR3 has 16 amino acids. CDR3 sequence: CASSPPMREVTDTQYF. The CDR3 coding sequence is TGTGCCAGCAGTCCTCCCATGCGGGAGGTGACAGATACGCAGTATTTT.

This clonotype rates as medium-sized. The chain carries TRBV20-1 and TRBJ2-3; D remains ambiguous. The length of the CDR3 is 14 residues. The V and J ends lost 3 bases and 6 bases respectively, with 16 bases between them. The germline gives CDR1 DFQATT, CDR2 SNEGSKA (reference sequence). Here the CDR3 DNA reads TGCAGTGCTAGTTTAGCTCCTCTCTCGGATACGCAGTATTTT. Protein: CSASLAPLSDTQYF.

By proportion, this clonotype is medium-sized. V usage is TRBV10-3 and J usage is TRBJ2-3, with TRBD1 matching 11 bases. This CDR3 contains 15 residues. Germline-derived CDR1 and CDR2 are ENHRY and SYGVKD. The ends lost 5 bases at V and 4 bases at J; junction bases unmatched: 5. CDR3 protein: CAISKGQGASDTQYF. The CDR3 DNA follows: TGTGCCATCAGTAAAGGACAGGGGGCGTCAGATACGCAGTATTTT.

This clonotype was picked up many times. This chain's CDR3 is CASSAQRGGPDTQYF. CDR3 in DNA: TGTGCCAGCAGTGCCCAGCGGGGGGGGCCAGATACGCAGTATTTT. The chain joins TRBV6-4 to TRBJ2-3; TRBD2 matches 10 bases. Trimming removed 4 bases from V and 4 bases from J; junction bases left unmatched: 5. This CDR3 is built from 15 residues. Germline CDR1 and CDR2: MRHNA and SNTAGT.

This clonotype was observed a handful of times. CDR3 amino acids: CASSPTHRVYEQYF. CDR3 bases: TGTGCCAGCAGCCCAACACACCGTGTCTACGAGCAGTACTTC. This chain connects TRBV3-1 to TRBJ2-7; D not resolved. The germline V and J ends were trimmed by 4 bases and 3 bases, with 13 bases remaining between them. Germline CDR1 LGHDT, CDR2 YNNKEL (reference sequence). The length of the CDR3 is 14 residues.

The chain is built from TRBV20-1 and TRBJ2-7, with D unresolved. In germline, CDR1 is DFQATT, CDR2 SNEGSKA (reference sequence). The ends were cut back, 6 bases at V and 2 bases at J, with 14 bases in the middle. The CDR3 spans 13 residues. The CDR3 sequence is CSATGGSTYEQYF. CDR3 DNA sequence: TGCAGTGCGACCGGCGGATCGACCTACGAGCAGTACTTC.

In its sample, this clonotype was seen many times. J is TRBJ2-7 and V is TRBV3-1, with D unclear. Germline loops: CDR1 LGHDT, CDR2 YNNKEL (reference sequence). V gave up 3 bases and J gave up 5 bases, with 5 bases separating them. This CDR3 is built from 11 residues. In DNA, the CDR3 is TGTGCCAGCAGCCAGACCCACGAGCAGTACTTC. It yields the protein CASSQTHEQYF.

This clonotype appeared many times. The chain combines TRBV28 with TRBJ2-1; 8 nucleotides line up with TRBD2. The CDR3 loop spans 15 amino acids. The junction had 15 bases not matched to a gene; V was cut back by 5 bases and J by 12 bases. The V gene's germline CDR1 is MDHEN and CDR2 SYDVKM. The DNA of the CDR3 is TGTGCCAGCAGTCCGCTTGGCGGGGGGTTTCGGGGGCAGTTCTTC. Amino acid sequence: CASSPLGGGFRGQFF.

This clonotype was seen at least ten times. This sequence joins TRBV3-1 and TRBJ2-5, with 7 nucleotides matching TRBD2. CDR3 length equals 14 residues. The germline V gene encodes CDR1 LGHDT and CDR2 YNNKEL (reference sequence). With 0 bases clipped from V and 4 bases from J, the junction kept 2 bases outside the gene matches. CDR3 in amino acids: CASSQDWGGETQYF. The CDR3 DNA reads as TGTGCCAGCAGCCAAGATTGGGGGGGAGAGACCCAGTACTTC.

This clonotype was seen at least ten times. The chain uses TRBV14 and TRBJ2-7; D is unclear. The germline V and J ends were trimmed by 5 bases and 0 bases, with 11 bases remaining between them. The V gene's germline CDR1 is SGHDN and CDR2 FVKESK. This CDR3 spans 14 amino acids. The CDR3 reads CASSVRTVSYEQYF. The CDR3 DNA reads as TGTGCCAGCAGCGTACGGACGGTCTCCTACGAGCAGTACTTC.

This clonotype was seen at least ten times. The chain uses TRBV7-3 and TRBJ1-4, with D maybe TRBD1 (5 bases). Germline-derived CDR1 and CDR2 are SGHTA and FQGTGA. V shed 2 bases and J shed 7 bases, with 8 bases lying between them. The CDR3 runs 13 residues. CDR3 sequence (DNA): TGTGCCAGCAGCTTAGCGGGGGGTGAAAAACTGTTTTTT. Translated: CASSLAGGEKLFF.

This clonotype turned up a few times. The chain is built from TRBV6-2 or TRBV6-3 and TRBJ2-7; unclear D gene. Germline V lookup: CDR1 MNHEY, CDR2 SVGEGT. V was trimmed by 7 bases and J by 2 bases, leaving 18 bases between them. The CDR3 consists of 15 residues. The DNA of the CDR3 is TGTGCCAGCAAACCCCACTATACAGAAACCTACGAGCAGTACTTC. Translating it yields CASKPHYTETYEQYF.

The V call is TRBV29-1, the J call TRBJ2-1; 7 bases fit TRBD1. Germline CDR1 SQVTM, CDR2 ANQGSEA. CDR3 length: 15 residues. V lost 1 base to trimming and J lost 5 bases; unmatched junction nucleotides: 8. The chain's CDR3 is CSVEGARGFDNEQFF. CDR3 DNA: TGCAGCGTTGAAGGCGCCAGGGGGTTCGACAATGAGCAGTTCTTC.

This clonotype was seen repeatedly, ten times or more. The CDR3 DNA sequence: TGCGCCAGCAGCCAAATTCTAGCGGCTGAGCAGTTCTTC. This translates into CASSQILAAEQFF. The gene calls are TRBV4-3 and TRBJ2-1; 7 bases agree with TRBD2. CDR1 is LGHNA and CDR2 is YSLEER in the germline V gene. V was pared by 2 bases and J by 9 bases, with 4 bases of the junction left unmatched. The CDR3 has 13 residues.

This clonotype appeared many times. The rearrangement uses TRBV20-1 and TRBJ1-1, with D hard to call. This CDR3 spans 14 amino acids. Trimming shortened V by 1 base and J by 5 bases, and 14 bases separated the two germline ends. Germline V CDR1 and CDR2: DFQATT, SNEGSKA (reference sequence). Here the CDR3 reads CSARVPGPGTEAFF. In nucleotides, the CDR3 is TGCAGTGCTAGAGTTCCGGGCCCGGGTACTGAAGCTTTCTTT.

This clonotype counts as medium-sized. The gene calls are TRBV28 and TRBJ2-7, with D uncertain. Germline V gives CDR1 MDHEN, CDR2 SYDVKM. Deletions cut 6 bases from V and 4 bases from J, with 13 bases between. There are 13 residues in the CDR3. CDR3 loop: CASRTGPGYEQYF. In DNA, the CDR3 is TGTGCCAGCAGGACGGGCCCAGGTTACGAGCAGTACTTC.

The table lists this clonotype with many counts. The chain has TRBV18 and TRBJ2-1; 7 nucleotides align to TRBD2. Germline lookup yields CDR1 KGHSH and CDR2 LQKENI. V dropped 7 bases and J dropped 4; count of bases not matched to a gene: 7. The CDR3 extends over 14 amino acids. The CDR3 here is CASFRGVSYNEQFF. The CDR3 DNA is TGTGCCAGCTTCCGGGGGGTATCGTACAATGAGCAGTTCTTC.

Ten or more counts support this clonotype. The genes are TRBV4-1 and TRBJ1-2, with D tentatively TRBD1 (6 bases). The V end was cut by 1 base, the J end by 4 bases, with 13 bases between. Germline loops: CDR1 MGHRA, CDR2 YSYEKL. The CDR3 has 15 residues. The CDR3 DNA reads as TGCGCCAGCAGCCAAGCATCACAGGGAGTCTATGGCTACACCTTC. It is translated as CASSQASQGVYGYTF.

This clonotype appeared many times. The V call is TRBV4-3, the J call TRBJ1-2; 7 bases are shared with TRBD1. The CDR3 sequence is 18 residues long. CDR1 is LGHNA, CDR2 YSLEER, per germline. The J segment lost 5 bases and the V segment lost 2 bases, leaving 17 bases of the junction unmatched. In nucleotides, the CDR3 is TGCGCCAGCAGCCAACTAGGGGGCTCATCCCTAGCAACTTATGGCTACACCTTC. The encoded protein is CASSQLGGSSLATYGYTF.